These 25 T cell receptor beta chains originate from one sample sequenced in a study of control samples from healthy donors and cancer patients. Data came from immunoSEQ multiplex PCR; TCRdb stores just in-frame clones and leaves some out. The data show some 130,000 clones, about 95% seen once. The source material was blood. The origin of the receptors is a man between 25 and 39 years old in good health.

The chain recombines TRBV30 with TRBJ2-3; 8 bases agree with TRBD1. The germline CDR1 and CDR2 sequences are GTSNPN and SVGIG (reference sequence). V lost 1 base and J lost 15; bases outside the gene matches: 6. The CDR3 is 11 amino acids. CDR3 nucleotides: TGTGCCTGGAGTGGGACAGGGACCACCTATTTT. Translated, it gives CAWSGTGTTYF.

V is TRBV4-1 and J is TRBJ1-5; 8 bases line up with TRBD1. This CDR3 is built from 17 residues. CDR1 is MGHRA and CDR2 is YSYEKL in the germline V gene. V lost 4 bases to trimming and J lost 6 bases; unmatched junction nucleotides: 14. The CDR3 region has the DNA TGCGCCAGCAGCCGATACACCACGGACAGGGCCGGTCAGCCCCAGCATTTT. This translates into CASSRYTTDRAGQPQHF.

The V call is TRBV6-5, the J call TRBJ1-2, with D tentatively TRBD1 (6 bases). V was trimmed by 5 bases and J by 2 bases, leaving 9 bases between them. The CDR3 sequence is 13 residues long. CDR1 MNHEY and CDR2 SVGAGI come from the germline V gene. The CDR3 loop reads CASSITGNYGYTF. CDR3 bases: TGTGCCAGCAGTATTACAGGGAACTATGGCTACACCTTC.

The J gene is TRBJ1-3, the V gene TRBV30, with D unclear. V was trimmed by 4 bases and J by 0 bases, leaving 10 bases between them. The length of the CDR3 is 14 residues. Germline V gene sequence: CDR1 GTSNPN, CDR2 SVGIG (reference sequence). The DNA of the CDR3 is TGTGCCTGGAATGAGGCGTCCTCTGGAAACACCATATATTTT. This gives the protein CAWNEASSGNTIYF.

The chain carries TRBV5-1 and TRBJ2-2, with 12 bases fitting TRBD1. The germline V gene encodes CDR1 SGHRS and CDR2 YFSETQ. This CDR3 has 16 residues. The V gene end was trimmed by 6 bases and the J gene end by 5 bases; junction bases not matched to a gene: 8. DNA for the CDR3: TGCGCCAGCACCTCCGGGACAGGGGGCCGTACCGGGGAGCTGTTTTTT. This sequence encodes CASTSGTGGRTGELFF.

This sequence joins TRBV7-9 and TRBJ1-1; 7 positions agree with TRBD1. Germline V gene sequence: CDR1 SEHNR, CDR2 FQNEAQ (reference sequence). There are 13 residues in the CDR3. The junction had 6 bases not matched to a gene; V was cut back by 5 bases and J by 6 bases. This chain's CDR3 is CASSRTGTSEAFF. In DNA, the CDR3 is TGTGCCAGCAGCCGGACAGGCACCTCTGAAGCTTTCTTT.

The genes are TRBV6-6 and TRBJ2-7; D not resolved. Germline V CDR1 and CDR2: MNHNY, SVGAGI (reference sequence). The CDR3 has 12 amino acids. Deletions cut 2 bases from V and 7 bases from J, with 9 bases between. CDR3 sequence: CASSYGPAEQYF. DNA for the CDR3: TGTGCCAGCAGTTACGGCCCGGCAGAGCAGTACTTC.

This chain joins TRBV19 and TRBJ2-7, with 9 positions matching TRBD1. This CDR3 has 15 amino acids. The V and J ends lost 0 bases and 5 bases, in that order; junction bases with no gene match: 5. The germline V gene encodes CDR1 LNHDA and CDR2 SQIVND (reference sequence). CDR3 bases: TGTGCCAGTAGTATAGAGGGCTGGACAGGGGACGAGCAGTACTTC. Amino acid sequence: CASSIEGWTGDEQYF. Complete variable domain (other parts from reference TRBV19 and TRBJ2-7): DGGITQSPKYLFRKEGQNVTLSCEQNLNHDAMYWYRQDPGQGLRLIYYSQIVNDFQKGDIAEGYSVSREKKESFPLTVTSAQKNPTAFYLCASSIEGWTGDEQYFGPGTRLTVT.

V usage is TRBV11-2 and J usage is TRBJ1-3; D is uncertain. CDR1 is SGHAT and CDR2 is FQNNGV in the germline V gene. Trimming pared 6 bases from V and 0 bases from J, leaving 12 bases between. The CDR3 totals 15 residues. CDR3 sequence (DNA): TGTGCCAGCAGGAGACCGGGGTTCTCTGGAAACACCATATATTTT. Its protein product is CASRRPGFSGNTIYF.

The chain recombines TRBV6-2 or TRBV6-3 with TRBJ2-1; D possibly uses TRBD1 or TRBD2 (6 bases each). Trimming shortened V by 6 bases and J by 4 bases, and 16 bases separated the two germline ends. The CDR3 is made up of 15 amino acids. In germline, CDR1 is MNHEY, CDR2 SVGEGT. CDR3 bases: TGTGCCAGCAGCCCCGGGGGACATTTGTACAATGAGCAGTTCTTC. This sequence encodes CASSPGGHLYNEQFF.

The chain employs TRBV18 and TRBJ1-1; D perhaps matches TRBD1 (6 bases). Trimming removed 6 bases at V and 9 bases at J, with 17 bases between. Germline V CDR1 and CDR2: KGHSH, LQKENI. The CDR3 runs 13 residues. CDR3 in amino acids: CASSPGRGSQAFF. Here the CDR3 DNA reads TGTGCCAGCTCCCCCGGCAGGGGCTCTCAAGCTTTCTTT.

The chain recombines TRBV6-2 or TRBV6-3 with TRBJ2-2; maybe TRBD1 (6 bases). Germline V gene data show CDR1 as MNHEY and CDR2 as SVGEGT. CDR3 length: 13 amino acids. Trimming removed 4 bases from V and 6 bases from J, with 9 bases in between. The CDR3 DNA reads TGTGCCAGCAGTTGGGGGCAACCCGGGGAGCTGTTTTTT. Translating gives CASSWGQPGELFF.

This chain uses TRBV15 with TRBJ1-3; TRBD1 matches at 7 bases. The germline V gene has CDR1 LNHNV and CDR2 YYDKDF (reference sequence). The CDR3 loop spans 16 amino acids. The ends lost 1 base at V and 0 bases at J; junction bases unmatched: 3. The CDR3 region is CATSRVSGGSGNTIYF. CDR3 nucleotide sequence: TGTGCCACCAGCAGAGTTTCAGGGGGCTCTGGAAACACCATATATTTT.

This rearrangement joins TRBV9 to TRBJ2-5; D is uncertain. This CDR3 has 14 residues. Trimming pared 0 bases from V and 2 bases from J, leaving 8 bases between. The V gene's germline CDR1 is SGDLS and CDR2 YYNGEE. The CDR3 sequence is CASSVGQFQETQYF. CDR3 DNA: TGTGCCAGCAGCGTAGGGCAGTTTCAAGAGACCCAGTACTTC.

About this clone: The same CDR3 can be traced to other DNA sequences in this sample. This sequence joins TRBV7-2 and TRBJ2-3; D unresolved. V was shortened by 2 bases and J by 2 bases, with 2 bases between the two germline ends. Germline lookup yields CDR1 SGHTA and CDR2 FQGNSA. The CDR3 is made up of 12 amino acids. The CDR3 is CASSLYTDTQYF. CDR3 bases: TGTGCCAGCAGCTTATACACAGATACGCAGTATTTT.

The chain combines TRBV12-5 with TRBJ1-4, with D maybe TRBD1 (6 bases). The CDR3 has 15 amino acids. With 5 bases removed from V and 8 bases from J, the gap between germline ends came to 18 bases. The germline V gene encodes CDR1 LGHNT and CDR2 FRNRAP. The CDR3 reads CASGPWSDSEEKLFF. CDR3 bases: TGTGCTAGTGGTCCCTGGTCGGACAGCGAGGAAAAACTGTTTTTT.

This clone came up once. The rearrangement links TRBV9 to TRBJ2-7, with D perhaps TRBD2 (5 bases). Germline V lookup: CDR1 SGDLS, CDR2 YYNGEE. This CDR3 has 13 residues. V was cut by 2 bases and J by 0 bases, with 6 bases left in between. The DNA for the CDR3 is TGTGCCAGCAGCGTGGGGAGCTCCTACGAGCAGTACTTC. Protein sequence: CASSVGSSYEQYF.

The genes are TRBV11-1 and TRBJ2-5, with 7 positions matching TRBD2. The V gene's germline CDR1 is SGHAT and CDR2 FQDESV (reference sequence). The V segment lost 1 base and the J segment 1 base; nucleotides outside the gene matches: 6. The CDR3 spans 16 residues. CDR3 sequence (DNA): TGTGCCAGCAGCTTAGAACCCGGGACTATCCAAGAGACCCAGTACTTC. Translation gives CASSLEPGTIQETQYF.

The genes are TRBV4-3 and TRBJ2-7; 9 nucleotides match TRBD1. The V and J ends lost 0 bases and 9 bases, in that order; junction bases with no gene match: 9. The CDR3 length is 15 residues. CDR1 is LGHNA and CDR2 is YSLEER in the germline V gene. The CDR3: CASSQDTRDRARQYF. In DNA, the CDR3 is TGCGCCAGCAGCCAAGATACCCGGGACAGGGCTCGGCAGTACTTC.

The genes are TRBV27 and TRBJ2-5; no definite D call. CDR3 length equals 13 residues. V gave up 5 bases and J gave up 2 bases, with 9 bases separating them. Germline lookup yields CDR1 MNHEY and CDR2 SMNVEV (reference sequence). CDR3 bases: TGTGCCAGCAGTGGACCCCCACAAGAGACCCAGTACTTC. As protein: CASSGPPQETQYF.

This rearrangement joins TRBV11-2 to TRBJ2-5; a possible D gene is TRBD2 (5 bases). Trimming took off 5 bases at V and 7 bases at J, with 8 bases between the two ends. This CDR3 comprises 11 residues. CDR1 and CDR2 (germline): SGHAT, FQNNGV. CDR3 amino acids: CASSPEGTQYF. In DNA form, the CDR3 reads TGTGCCAGCAGCCCCGAGGGGACCCAGTACTTC. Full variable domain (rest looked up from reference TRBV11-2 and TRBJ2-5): EAGVAQSPRYKIIEKRQSVAFWCNPISGHATLYWYQQILGQGPKLLIQFQNNGVVDDSQLPKDRFSAERLKGVDSTLKIQPAKLEDSAVYLCASSPEGTQYFGPGTRLLVL.

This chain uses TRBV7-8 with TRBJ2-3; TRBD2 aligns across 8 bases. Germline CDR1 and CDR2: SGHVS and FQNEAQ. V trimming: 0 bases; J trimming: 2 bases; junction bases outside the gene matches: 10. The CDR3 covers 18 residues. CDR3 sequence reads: CASSLALGSSGHTDTQYF. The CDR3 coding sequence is TGTGCCAGCAGCTTAGCGCTCGGGTCTAGCGGGCACACAGATACGCAGTATTTT.

CDR3 region: CASSEGQVNNQPQHF. Here the CDR3 DNA reads TGTGCCAGCAGTGAAGGGCAGGTAAACAATCAGCCCCAGCATTTT. The V and J genes are TRBV2 and TRBJ1-5; D is unclear. Trimming cost V 1 base and J 3 bases, with 10 bases left between them. The CDR3 sequence is 15 residues long. Germline-derived CDR1 and CDR2 are SNHLY and FYNNEI. The full variable domain, its missing parts supplied by reference TRBV2 and TRBJ1-5, is EPEVTQTPSHQVTQMGQEVILRCVPISNHLYFYWYRQILGQKVEFLVSFYNNEISEKSEIFDDQFSVERPDGSNFTLKIRSTKLEDSAMYFCASSEGQVNNQPQHFGDGTRLSIL.

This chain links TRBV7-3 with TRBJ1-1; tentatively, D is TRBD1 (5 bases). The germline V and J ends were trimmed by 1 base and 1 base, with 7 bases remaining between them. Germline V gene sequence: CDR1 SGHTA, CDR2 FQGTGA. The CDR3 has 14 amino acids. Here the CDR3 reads CASSLIGGNTEAFF. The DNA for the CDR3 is TGTGCCAGCAGCTTAATCGGGGGGAACACTGAAGCTTTCTTT. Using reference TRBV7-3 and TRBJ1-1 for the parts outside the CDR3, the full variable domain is GAGVSQTPSNKVTEKGKYVELRCDPISGHTALYWYRQSLGQGPEFLIYFQGTGAADDSGLPNDRFFAVRPEGSVSTLKIQRTERGDSAVYLCASSLIGGNTEAFFGQGTRLTVV.

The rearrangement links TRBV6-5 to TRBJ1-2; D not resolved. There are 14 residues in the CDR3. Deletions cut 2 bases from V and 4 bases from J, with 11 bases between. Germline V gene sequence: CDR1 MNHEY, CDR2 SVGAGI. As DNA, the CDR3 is TGTGCCAGCAGTTACAATGGGCGGAGCTATGGCTACACCTTC. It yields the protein CASSYNGRSYGYTF.